These 24 T cell receptor beta chains were all obtained from the same sample, sequenced in a study of cytomegalovirus exposure and HLA in healthy donors. PCR involved 60 Vbeta and 13 Jbeta primers. Libraries were prepared by immunoSEQ multiplex PCR; TCRdb keeps only in-frame clonotypes and omits some of them. The table records 310,000 or so clones, 70% to 90% of them present only once. What was sequenced was PBMCs. Receptors were obtained from a woman under 30 in good health and CMV-seronegative.

The V call is TRBV2, the J call TRBJ1-4; possible D gene TRBD1, 5 bases. The germline CDR1 and CDR2 sequences are SNHLY and FYNNEI. The CDR3 loop spans 14 amino acids. The V and J ends lost 4 bases and 8 bases respectively, with 14 bases between them. CDR3 bases: TGTGCCAGCAGTGCAGGGAGGTTAGGGGAAAAACTGTTTTTT. This sequence encodes CASSAGRLGEKLFF. Variable domain in full (rest from reference TRBV2 and TRBJ1-4): EPEVTQTPSHQVTQMGQEVILRCVPISNHLYFYWYRQILGQKVEFLVSFYNNEISEKSEIFDDQFSVERPDGSNFTLKIRSTKLEDSAMYFCASSAGRLGEKLFFGSGTQLSVL.

The gene calls are TRBV5-1 and TRBJ2-1, with 9 bases fitting TRBD2. The CDR3 runs 14 residues. Germline loops: CDR1 SGHRS, CDR2 YFSETQ. J lost 4 bases, V lost 9 bases, and 8 bases had no gene match. CDR3 bases: TGCGCCACTACCGTAGCGGGGGCATACAATGAGCAGTTCTTC. It translates to CATTVAGAYNEQFF.

The chain carries TRBV4-1 and TRBJ1-2; a possible D gene is TRBD1 (6 bases). CDR1 MGHRA and CDR2 YSYEKL come from the germline V gene. V was clipped by 0 bases and J by 6 bases, with 29 bases between them. This CDR3 has 20 residues. The CDR3 nucleotides are TGCGCCAGCAGCCAAGATACAGGACTTCCCGGGACATGGTTGGCAAATGGCTACACCTTC. Protein sequence: CASSQDTGLPGTWLANGYTF.

V gene TRBV6-5 combines with J gene TRBJ2-3, with D possibly TRBD2 on 5 matching bases. The germline V gene encodes CDR1 MNHEY and CDR2 SVGAGI. The ends were cut back, 5 bases at V and 0 bases at J, with 12 bases in the middle. The CDR3 consists of 15 residues. The CDR3 reads CASSRETISTDTQYF. The CDR3 DNA follows: TGTGCCAGCAGTAGGGAGACTATTAGCACAGATACGCAGTATTTT.

The CDR3 nucleotides read TGTGCCAGCAGCTTAAAAGCGGGGGGGCCTGGGGAGCAGTTCTTC. Protein sequence: CASSLKAGGPGEQFF. The chain uses TRBV7-3 and TRBJ2-1; 10 bases are a match to TRBD2. The CDR3 covers 15 residues. V was clipped by 1 base and J by 10 bases; unmatched bases: 7. In germline, CDR1 is SGHTA, CDR2 FQGTGA.

V gene TRBV7-8 combines with J gene TRBJ2-5, with D perhaps TRBD2 (5 bases). This CDR3 has 17 amino acids. V shed 1 base and J shed 2 bases, with 17 bases lying between them. In germline, CDR1 is SGHVS, CDR2 FQNEAQ. CDR3 bases: TGTGCCAGCAGCTTAGGCATCCCGACTAAGAAACAAGAGACCCAGTACTTC. Translation: CASSLGIPTKKQETQYF.

This clone was seen a single time. The chain uses TRBV27 and TRBJ1-1; no definite D call. V gave up 3 bases and J gave up 4 bases, with 12 bases separating them. Germline V gene data show CDR1 as MNHEY and CDR2 as SMNVEV (reference sequence). The CDR3 is 14 amino acids. The CDR3 loop is CASSFEGILTEAFF. The CDR3 DNA reads TGTGCCAGCAGTTTTGAGGGAATTCTCACTGAAGCTTTCTTT.

J is TRBJ2-7 and V is TRBV19; 9 bases map to TRBD1. Unmatched junction bases numbered 14, after V lost 3 bases and J lost 5 bases. The germline V gene has CDR1 LNHDA and CDR2 SQIVND (reference sequence). The CDR3 has 17 amino acids. The CDR3 DNA reads TGTGCCAGTAGTATTCGGTCCTCGGGACAGGGATACCACGAGCAGTACTTC. This encodes CASSIRSSGQGYHEQYF.

This clone was found once. J is TRBJ2-7 and V is TRBV5-1; D gene ambiguous. Trimming removed 0 bases from V and 6 bases from J, with 10 bases in between. This CDR3 contains 13 residues. Germline V gene lookup returns CDR1 SGHRS and CDR2 YFSETQ. CDR3: CASSLGAGSEQYF. The CDR3 nucleotides read TGCGCCAGCAGCTTGGGCGCAGGTTCCGAGCAGTACTTC.

The chain joins TRBV10-3 to TRBJ2-7, with D possibly matching TRBD1 (5 bases). The CDR3 has 15 amino acids. Between the trimmed V and J ends, which lost 5 bases and 3 bases, there was a span of 17 bases. Germline CDR1 ENHRY, CDR2 SYGVKD. This chain's CDR3 is CAISPKLQEYYEQYF. The CDR3 DNA sequence: TGTGCCATCAGTCCTAAGTTACAGGAATACTACGAGCAGTACTTC.

The V gene is TRBV6-1, the J gene TRBJ1-5; D is perhaps TRBD1 (5 bases). Trimming removed 8 bases from V and 9 bases from J, with 23 bases in between. The CDR3 spans 15 residues. Per germline, CDR1 MNHNS and CDR2 SASEGT. The CDR3 sequence is CASSTGGHRGGPQHF. The CDR3 nucleotides are TGTGCCAGCTCCACCGGCGGACACCGCGGGGGGCCCCAGCATTTT.

The CDR3 loop reads CASSPTGGRTDTQYF. The CDR3 DNA sequence: TGTGCCAGCAGCCCGACGGGGGGCCGCACAGATACGCAGTATTTT. The rearrangement joins TRBV7-3 to TRBJ2-3; D may be TRBD2 (7 bases). This CDR3 is 15 amino acids long. V was cut by 5 bases and J by 1 base, with 13 bases left in between. Germline V lookup: CDR1 SGHTA, CDR2 FQGTGA. Full variable domain (rest looked up from reference TRBV7-3 and TRBJ2-3): GAGVSQTPSNKVTEKGKYVELRCDPISGHTALYWYRQSLGQGPEFLIYFQGTGAADDSGLPNDRFFAVRPEGSVSTLKIQRTERGDSAVYLCASSPTGGRTDTQYFGPGTRLTVL.

This clone was detected only once. DNA of the CDR3: TGCGCCAGCAGCTTGGATGGTTTGGGAGTCGGAAACACCATATATTTT. It codes for CASSLDGLGVGNTIYF. V and J are TRBV5-1 and TRBJ1-3; D unresolved. V lost 0 bases, J lost 4 bases, and 14 bases lay in between. This CDR3 has 16 residues. Per the germline V gene, CDR1 is SGHRS and CDR2 is YFSETQ.

The chain couples TRBV9 to TRBJ1-1; D is perhaps TRBD1 (6 bases). Per germline, CDR1 SGDLS and CDR2 YYNGEE. Trimming shortened V by 4 bases and J by 7 bases, and 20 bases separated the two germline ends. CDR3 length: 15 residues. This chain's CDR3 is CASSIDTLGGGEAFF. CDR3 nucleotides: TGTGCCAGCAGCATCGATACGCTTGGGGGCGGTGAAGCTTTCTTT.

The V gene is TRBV5-1, the J gene TRBJ2-1, with 9 bases that match TRBD2. V shed 0 bases and J 5 bases; nucleotides not matched to a gene: 6. Germline lookup yields CDR1 SGHRS and CDR2 YFSETQ. The CDR3 extends over 16 amino acids. CDR3 DNA sequence: TGCGCCAGCAGCTTGGTGACTAGCGGCGATGACAATGAGCAGTTCTTC. Its translation: CASSLVTSGDDNEQFF.

The chain recombines TRBV12-5 with TRBJ2-2, with 14 bases matching TRBD2. The trim removed 0 bases at V and 4 bases at J, leaving 1 base unmatched. The CDR3 runs 17 residues. Germline V gene data show CDR1 as LGHNT and CDR2 as FRNRAP. CDR3 amino acids: CASGLVGLAGGTGELFF. DNA for the CDR3: TGTGCTAGTGGTTTGGTCGGACTAGCGGGGGGCACCGGGGAGCTGTTTTTT. The entire variable domain, with the rest obtained from reference TRBV12-5 and TRBJ2-2, is as follows: DARVTQTPRHKVTEMGQEVTMRCQPILGHNTVFWYRQTMMQGLELLAYFRNRAPLDDSGMPKDRFSAEMPDATLATLKIQPSEPRDSAVYFCASGLVGLAGGTGELFFGEGSRLTVL.

This clone has only a few counts. The genes are TRBV11-2 and TRBJ2-7; TRBD2 matches at 7 bases. Germline assignment: CDR1 SGHAT and CDR2 FQNNGV. With V trimmed by 1 base and J by 3 bases, 6 bases remained unmatched. The CDR3 extends over 15 amino acids. CDR3 DNA sequence: TGTGCCAGCAGCTTAGGGGGGGACTACTTCTACGAGCAGTACTTC. Translation: CASSLGGDYFYEQYF.

In its sample, this clone was seen once. V and J are TRBV9 and TRBJ1-3, with D maybe TRBD1 (5 bases). Germline CDR1 and CDR2: SGDLS and YYNGEE. V dropped 4 bases and J dropped 3 bases, with 14 bases sitting between them. This CDR3 has 15 amino acids. The CDR3 loop is CASSPQGGIGNTIYF. The DNA of the CDR3 is TGTGCCAGCAGCCCCCAGGGAGGGATTGGAAACACCATATATTTT.

The chain recombines TRBV5-1 with TRBJ2-1, with 7 bases aligning to TRBD1. This CDR3 comprises 15 residues. Germline CDR1 and CDR2: SGHRS and YFSETQ. V dropped 0 bases and J dropped 3; count of bases not matched to a gene: 3. The CDR3, as DNA: TGCGCCAGCAGCTTGGGGGGACAGCTCTACAATGAGCAGTTCTTC. Translation: CASSLGGQLYNEQFF. Combining the CDR3 with reference TRBV5-1 and TRBJ2-1 gives the whole variable domain KAGVTQTPRYLIKTRGQQVTLSCSPISGHRSVSWYQQTPGQGLQFLFEYFSETQRNKGNFPGRFSGRQFSNSRSEMNVSTLELGDSALYLCASSLGGQLYNEQFFGPGTRLTVL.

The chain couples TRBV7-2 to TRBJ1-2; 7 bases match TRBD1. The CDR3 has 15 amino acids. Germline V gene data show CDR1 as SGHTA and CDR2 as FQGNSA. V was clipped by 1 base and J by 3 bases; unmatched bases: 5. The CDR3 region has the DNA TGTGCCAGCAGCTTAGGACAGGGCTTTGACTATGGCTACACCTTC. Its translation: CASSLGQGFDYGYTF.

The V call is TRBV5-8, the J call TRBJ2-3, with 8 bases lining up with TRBD1. The junction had 4 bases not matched to a gene; V was cut back by 4 bases and J by 0 bases. Germline assignment: CDR1 SGHTS and CDR2 YDEGEE. The CDR3 length is 15 residues. CDR3 region: CASSPGQGSTDTQYF. The CDR3 nucleotides are TGTGCCAGCAGCCCAGGACAGGGAAGCACAGATACGCAGTATTTT. Based on the CDR3 plus reference TRBV5-8 and TRBJ2-3, the full variable domain is EAGVTQSPTHLIKTRGQQATLRCSPISGHTSVYWYQQALGLGLQFLLWYDEGEERNRGNFPPRFSGRQFPNYSSELNVNALELEDSALYLCASSPGQGSTDTQYFGPGTRLTVL.

Of note for this clone: Different DNA sequences within this sample yield the same CDR3. The chain recombines TRBV27 with TRBJ1-2; tentative D call: TRBD1 (5 bases). The CDR3 totals 13 residues. Germline values: CDR1 MNHEY, CDR2 SMNVEV (reference sequence). The V end was cut by 6 bases, the J end by 5 bases, with 13 bases between. The chain's CDR3 is CASSFQGYYGYTF. For the CDR3, the DNA is TGTGCCAGCAGCTTTCAGGGATATTATGGCTACACCTTC.

This chain joins TRBV7-9 and TRBJ2-7, with TRBD1 as a possible D gene (5 bases). From germline, CDR1 is SEHNR and CDR2 FQNEAQ (reference sequence). This CDR3 has 14 amino acids. V was shortened by 3 bases and J by 2 bases, with 11 bases between the two germline ends. CDR3: CASSFEDKTYEQYF. CDR3 nucleotide sequence: TGTGCCAGCAGCTTCGAGGACAAGACCTACGAGCAGTACTTC.

The V gene is TRBV6-1, the J gene TRBJ2-2; no definite D call. The CDR3 covers 15 residues. Between the trimmed V and J ends, which lost 2 bases and 2 bases, there was a span of 9 bases. The germline V gene has CDR1 MNHNS and CDR2 SASEGT. The CDR3 bases are TGTGCCAGCAGTGAACGTAGCCTCAACACCGGGGAGCTGTTTTTT. It encodes CASSERSLNTGELFF.